Listed below are T cell receptor beta chains from one sample, sequenced in a study of cytomegalovirus exposure and HLA in healthy donors. Profiling relied on immunoSEQ multiplex PCR, and the TCRdb table lists in-frame clones only, not all of them. The table lists some 77,000 clones, 70% to 85% of them singletons. Material for sequencing was PBMCs. These receptors all come from a woman aged 40-49 years in good health and CMV-seronegative. Both conserved end residues are part of each CDR3. A D gene is named only where the DNA matches it firmly. The size of a clone is reported for some rows only, either as once, few or many, or as a class for expanded clones.

j_gene | d_gene | len | abundance | v_gene | CDR3aa | CDR3nt
TRBJ2-1 | NA | 13 | NA | TRBV5-6 | CASSLSLYNEQFF | TGTGCCAGCAGCTTGTCCCTCTACAATGAGCAGTTCTTC
TRBJ1-5 | NA | 14 | once | TRBV5-1 | CASSSGQSNQPQHF | TGCGCCAGCAGCTCTGGACAGTCAAATCAGCCCCAGCATTTT
TRBJ1-2 | TRBD1 | 14 | NA | TRBV2 | CASSEGQGIRGYTF | TGTGCCAGCAGTGAGGGACAGGGGATTCGTGGCTACACCTTC
TRBJ2-3 | TRBD2 | 16 | NA | TRBV11-1 | CASSSRTSGDTDTQYF | TGTGCCAGCAGCTCCAGGACTAGCGGGGACACAGATACGCAGTATTTT
TRBJ2-1 | NA | 16 | few | TRBV7-3 | CASSLSGAGAHNEQFF | TGTGCCAGCAGCTTATCGGGCGCGGGGGCCCACAATGAGCAGTTCTTC
TRBJ1-6 | TRBD1 | 14 | NA | TRBV5-6 | CASSLQGAVSPLHF | TGTGCCAGCAGCTTACAGGGGGCAGTTTCACCCCTCCACTTT
TRBJ1-5 | NA | 13 | NA | TRBV10-2 | CASSQQGRQPQHF | TGCGCCAGCAGCCAACAGGGACGCCAGCCCCAGCATTTT
TRBJ2-2 | TRBD2 | 18 | once | TRBV7-3 | CASSLMASGGPNTGELFF | TGTGCCAGCAGCTTAATGGCTAGCGGGGGGCCTAACACCGGGGAGCTGTTTTTT
TRBJ2-1 | TRBD2 | 17 | NA | TRBV7-9 | CASSPRPTSRIKNEQFF | TGTGCCAGCAGCCCCCGACCGACTAGCCGCATCAAAAATGAGCAGTTCTTC
TRBJ2-7 | TRBD1 | 13 | NA | TRBV5-1 | CASSRPTGYEQYF | TGCGCCAGCAGCCGACCGACAGGGTACGAGCAGTACTTC
TRBJ2-2 | NA | 16 | NA | TRBV2 | CASKATRSSNTGELFF | TGTGCCAGCAAGGCGACTAGAAGCTCTAACACCGGGGAGCTGTTTTTT
TRBJ2-7 | NA | 15 | few | TRBV9 | CASSSTLQGVDEQYF | TGTGCCAGCAGCTCAACCTTACAGGGTGTCGACGAGCAGTACTTC
TRBJ2-1 | TRBD2 | 15 | NA | TRBV30 | CAWSRKVSGGTEQFF | TGTGCCTGGAGTCGTAAGGTATCGGGGGGTACTGAGCAGTTCTTC
TRBJ1-6 | NA | 15 | NA | TRBV7-3 | CASSPRGGANSPLHF | TGTGCCAGCAGCCCCCGGGGGGGGGCAAATTCACCCCTCCACTTT
TRBJ2-1 | TRBD1 | 15 | NA | TRBV4-2 | CASSQAGGTYNEQFF | TGTGCCAGCAGCCAAGCAGGGGGCACCTACAATGAGCAGTTCTTC
TRBJ1-4 | TRBD1 | 16 | few | TRBV15 | CATSRDGGRGFEKLFF | TGTGCCACCAGCAGAGATGGGGGCAGGGGGTTTGAAAAACTGTTTTTT
TRBJ2-2 | NA | 16 | NA | TRBV5-6 | CASSFSIRRNTGELFF | TGTGCCAGCAGCTTTAGCATCCGTCGGAACACCGGGGAGCTGTTTTTT
TRBJ2-7 | TRBD2 | 15 | NA | TRBV6-1 | CASRGSGTKFFEQYF | TGTGCCAGCAGAGGGTCCGGGACTAAGTTCTTTGAGCAGTACTTC
TRBJ2-3 | NA | 13 | NA | TRBV5-5 | CASSRVGTDTQYF | TGTGCCAGCAGCCGCGTCGGCACAGATACGCAGTATTTT
TRBJ2-3 | NA | 14 | NA | TRBV29-1 | CSVDLRGPTDTQYF | TGCAGCGTTGACCTGCGGGGGCCCACAGATACGCAGTATTTT
TRBJ2-5 | TRBD1 | 15 | NA | TRBV7-8 | CASSKTGGGQETQYF | TGTGCCAGCAGCAAGACAGGGGGGGGCCAAGAGACCCAGTACTTC
TRBJ1-5 | TRBD1 | 15 | NA | TRBV19 | CASRLDRFSNQPQHF | TGTGCCAGTAGGTTGGACAGGTTCAGCAATCAGCCCCAGCATTTT
TRBJ2-1 | TRBD2 | 15 | NA | TRBV19 | CASRLAGGPYNEQFF | TGTGCCAGTAGGCTAGCGGGGGGACCCTACAATGAGCAGTTCTTC
TRBJ2-1 | TRBD1 | 16 | NA | TRBV18 | CASSPNGQGAGDEQFF | TGTGCCAGCTCACCTAACGGACAGGGGGCTGGAGATGAGCAGTTCTTC
TRBJ1-2 | NA | 13 | NA | TRBV11-2 | CASSFTGNYGYTF | TGTGCCAGCAGCTTCACAGGAAACTATGGCTACACCTTC
TRBJ1-2 | TRBD1 | 17 | once | TRBV5-6 | CASNPGTGGSYNYGYTF | TGTGCCAGCAATCCCGGGACAGGGGGCTCTTATAACTATGGCTACACCTTC
TRBJ1-1 | TRBD1 | 13 | NA | TRBV29-1 | CSGTGVGNTEAFF | TGCAGCGGGACAGGGGTAGGGAACACTGAAGCTTTCTTT
TRBJ2-7 | TRBD1 | 15 | once | TRBV9 | CASSTGTGGPYEQYF | TGTGCCAGCAGCACCGGGACAGGGGGACCCTACGAGCAGTACTTC
TRBJ2-5 | TRBD2 | 15 | once | TRBV7-8 | CASSPGLAGGETQYF | TGTGCCAGCAGCCCTGGACTAGCGGGAGGGGAGACCCAGTACTTC
TRBJ1-5 | TRBD1 | 15 | NA | TRBV7-9 | CASSRQGSGNQPQHF | TGTGCCAGCAGCAGACAGGGTAGCGGCAATCAGCCCCAGCATTTT
TRBJ1-3 | NA | 13 | NA | TRBV5-1 | CASGGGSGNTIYF | TGCGCCAGCGGGGGGGGCTCTGGAAACACCATATATTTT
TRBJ2-7 | NA | 13 | NA | TRBV4-3 | CASSQDEKYEQYF | TGCGCCAGCAGCCAAGATGAGAAATACGAGCAGTACTTC
TRBJ1-4 | NA | 13 | NA | TRBV30 | CAWSGLTEEKLFF | TGTGCCTGGAGTGGTCTGACGGAGGAAAAACTGTTTTTT
TRBJ1-2 | NA | 15 | NA | TRBV6-1 | CASKLAGTSNYGYTF | TGTGCCAGCAAGTTGGCCGGGACTTCAAACTATGGCTACACCTTC
TRBJ2-3 | NA | 13 | NA | TRBV10-1 | CASSESVTDTQYF | TGCGCCAGCAGTGAATCCGTCACAGATACGCAGTATTTT
TRBJ1-2 | TRBD1 | 13 | NA | TRBV7-9 | CASSLGGGGGYTF | TGTGCCAGCAGCTTAGGAGGGGGCGGTGGCTACACCTTC
TRBJ2-6 | NA | 15 | NA | TRBV6-5 | CASSYTDSGANVLTF | TGTGCCAGCAGTTACACAGACTCTGGGGCCAACGTCCTGACTTTC